The 24 T cell receptor beta chains reported below all come from one sample, sequenced in a study of CD8 T cells in Susac syndrome (dated by TCRdb to about 2019). Library creation used the immunoSEQ multiplex PCR assay. RNA was extracted with the RNeasy kit and roughly 0.45 to 1 ug was reverse transcribed using random hexamers. In-frame beta chains were kept once TCRdb had trimmed the public reads at Q25 with fastp and called clones with MiXCR. Identical CDR3 proteins give one entry, which carries the most common genes and DNA. Here the sample has 150,000 to 200,000 distinct CDR3 sequences; 95% occur a single time. The biggest ten clones account for roughly 0.16% of the sample. Sequencing was carried out using CD8+ T cells from PBMCs. These receptors came from a human donor with multiple sclerosis.

The chain recombines TRBV28 with TRBJ2-3; D gene unclear. CDR3 length equals 14 residues. Looked up from germline, CDR1 is MDHEN and CDR2 is SYDVKM. V gave up 3 bases and J gave up 0 bases, with 7 bases separating them. CDR3 bases: TGTGCCAGCAGTTTCCTGAAAAGCACAGATACGCAGTATTTT. Its protein is CASSFLKSTDTQYF.

This chain uses TRBV9 with TRBJ2-3; 9 bases line up with TRBD2. Germline V CDR1 and CDR2: SGDLS, YYNGEE. Trimming at V came to 2 bases and at J to 4 bases, leaving 5 bases not matched to a gene. The CDR3 sequence is 15 residues long. In DNA form, the CDR3 reads TGTGCCAGCAGCGTCCAAGCGGGAGGTCCAGATACGCAGTATTTT. Translation: CASSVQAGGPDTQYF.

The CDR3 sequence: CSAGPDTHTEAFF. CDR3 DNA sequence: TGCAGTGCTGGTCCGGACACTCACACTGAAGCTTTCTTT. The J gene is TRBJ1-1, the V gene TRBV20-1; maybe TRBD1 (5 bases). V was trimmed by 5 bases and J by 3 bases, leaving 13 bases between them. The CDR3 loop spans 13 amino acids. Germline-derived CDR1 and CDR2 are DFQATT and SNEGSKA (reference sequence).

This chain connects TRBV3-1 to TRBJ2-2; TRBD1 might be the D (5 bases). V was cut by 3 bases and J by 4 bases, with 9 bases left in between. Germline CDR1 reads LGHDT; CDR2 reads YNNKEL (reference sequence). The CDR3 extends over 14 amino acids. The CDR3 loop reads CASSHQGFTGELFF. In DNA, the CDR3 is TGTGCCAGCAGCCACCAGGGTTTCACCGGGGAGCTGTTTTTT.

This clonotype was seen more than once but under ten times. This chain joins TRBV29-1 and TRBJ2-1; D is undetermined. The CDR3 is made up of 12 amino acids. Trimming took 0 bases from V and 8 from J, leaving 8 bases between them. Germline V gene data show CDR1 as SQVTM and CDR2 as ANQGSEA. CDR3 bases: TGCAGCGTTGAAGATCTTCCCGATGAGCAGTTCTTC. This translates into CSVEDLPDEQFF.

The CDR3 here is CASSGGTSQETQYF. The CDR3 bases are TGTGCCAGCAGTGGAGGGACTAGCCAAGAGACCCAGTACTTC. The chain has TRBV2 and TRBJ2-5, with TRBD2 identical over 8 bases. Germline V gene sequence: CDR1 SNHLY, CDR2 FYNNEI. Losses at the gene ends were 4 bases for V and 1 base for J; bases not matched to a gene: 2. The CDR3 has 14 residues.

The chain has TRBV6-2 or TRBV6-3 and TRBJ2-3, with D unclear. V was cut by 6 bases and J by 8 bases, with 12 bases left in between. Germline lookup yields CDR1 MNHEY and CDR2 SVGEGT. The CDR3 covers 12 residues. CDR3 region: CASSFDLGTQYF. DNA of the CDR3: TGTGCCAGCAGCTTCGACTTGGGTACGCAGTATTTT.

This clonotype was seen only once. The chain combines TRBV5-1 with TRBJ2-6, with D perhaps matching TRBD2 (6 bases). The germline V and J ends were trimmed by 7 bases and 0 bases, with 11 bases remaining between them. Germline lookup yields CDR1 SGHRS and CDR2 YFSETQ. The CDR3 length is 15 residues. CDR3 amino acids: CASGPGGSGANVLTF. For the CDR3, the DNA is TGCGCCAGCGGGCCCGGGGGCTCTGGGGCCAACGTCCTGACTTTC.

This chain uses TRBV7-9 with TRBJ2-7; 10 nucleotides agree with TRBD1. The V gene end was trimmed by 2 bases and the J gene end by 3 bases; junction bases not matched to a gene: 1. The CDR3 covers 14 residues. Germline CDR1 reads SEHNR; CDR2 reads FQNEAQ (reference sequence). The CDR3 loop reads CASSLWDRGYEQYF. CDR3 in DNA: TGTGCCAGCAGCTTATGGGACAGGGGCTACGAGCAGTACTTC.

The V gene is TRBV7-9, the J gene TRBJ1-6; weak D call: TRBD1 (5 bases). The CDR3 is 15 residues long. The germline CDR1 and CDR2 sequences are SEHNR and FQNEAQ (reference sequence). V lost 0 bases and J 7 bases, leaving 10 bases between the germline ends. CDR3 residues: CASSLAPGQNSPLHF. The CDR3 DNA sequence: TGTGCCAGCAGCTTAGCACCAGGACAAAATTCACCCCTCCACTTT.

V and J are TRBV10-3 and TRBJ2-3; the match to TRBD2 covers 8 bases. V gave up 1 base and J gave up 2 bases; unmatched junction bases: 2. The length of the CDR3 is 15 residues. Germline loops: CDR1 ENHRY, CDR2 SYGVKD. The CDR3 region has the DNA TGTGCCATCAGTGAGTTAGCGGGGATCACAGATACGCAGTATTTT. Translation: CAISELAGITDTQYF.

The DNA of the CDR3 is TGTGCCAGCAGCTTGGGAGGGGGGAGCTCCTACGAGCAGTACTTC. Translation gives CASSLGGGSSYEQYF. J is TRBJ2-7 and V is TRBV5-6, with D possibly called TRBD1 or TRBD2 (6 bases each). Trimming left V 0 bases short and J 0 bases short, with 10 bases between. Germline V gene sequence: CDR1 SGHDT, CDR2 YYEEEE. The CDR3 extends over 15 amino acids.

The CDR3 DNA follows: TGTGCCAGCAGCGCTACTAGCGGGAGTAGCAATGAGCAGTTCTTC. Translation: CASSATSGSSNEQFF. The chain joins TRBV9 to TRBJ2-1; 11 bases line up with TRBD2. Trimming cost V 3 bases and J 6 bases; bases outside gene matches: 5. Germline assignment: CDR1 SGDLS and CDR2 YYNGEE. There are 15 residues in the CDR3. The variable domain in full, with the rest retrieved from reference TRBV9 and TRBJ2-1, is DSGVTQTPKHLITATGQRVTLRCSPRSGDLSVYWYQQSLDQGLQFLIQYYNGEERAKGNILERFSAQQFPDLHSELNLSSLELGDSALYFCASSATSGSSNEQFFGPGTRLTVL.

The gene calls are TRBV5-1 and TRBJ2-7; 9 bases fit TRBD2. Germline CDR1 and CDR2: SGHRS and YFSETQ. The CDR3 consists of 16 residues. Trimming took 3 bases from V and 0 from J; bases not matched to a gene: 7. The CDR3 bases are TGCGCCAGCAGCTCCAGGAAACTAGCGGGCTCCTACGAGCAGTACTTC. Its protein product is CASSSRKLAGSYEQYF.

V gene TRBV27 combines with J gene TRBJ2-2; D remains unclear. Germline V gives CDR1 MNHEY, CDR2 SMNVEV (reference sequence). This CDR3 region has 13 residues. V gave up 5 bases and J gave up 7 bases, with 11 bases separating them. CDR3 nucleotides: TGTGCCAGCAGTCTCATGGATGGCGGGGAGCTGTTTTTT. Amino acids: CASSLMDGGELFF.

The chain is built from TRBV27 and TRBJ1-1; D is uncertain. Germline V gene data show CDR1 as MNHEY and CDR2 as SMNVEV (reference sequence). The CDR3 loop spans 13 amino acids. Trimming left V 2 bases short and J 1 base short, with 5 bases between. CDR3 coding DNA: TGTGCCAGCAGTTTAACACCGAACACTGAAGCTTTCTTT. Protein product: CASSLTPNTEAFF.

This chain uses TRBV4-1 with TRBJ1-1; D not resolved. The CDR3 spans 14 residues. Germline values: CDR1 MGHRA, CDR2 YSYEKL. V was clipped by 0 bases and J by 6 bases, with 11 bases between them. The DNA of the CDR3 is TGCGCCAGCAGCCAAGACAGGTGGGAGTCTGAAGCTTTCTTT. Its protein product is CASSQDRWESEAFF.

This chain uses TRBV5-1 with TRBJ2-3; D might be TRBD1 or TRBD2, each matching 5 bases. V lost 4 bases to trimming and J lost 6 bases, with 15 bases between them. This CDR3 has 14 amino acids. Germline assignment: CDR1 SGHRS and CDR2 YFSETQ. The CDR3 region is CASSGGPRVDTQYF. In DNA form, the CDR3 reads TGCGCCAGCAGCGGGGGACCACGGGTGGATACGCAGTATTTT.

The chain uses TRBV5-6 and TRBJ1-1; the match to TRBD1 covers 11 bases. Trimming took 1 base from V and 4 from J; bases not matched to a gene: 3. Germline V gives CDR1 SGHDT, CDR2 YYEEEE. The CDR3 contains 15 residues. The CDR3 DNA is TGTGCCAGCAGCTTGCTGGGACAGGGGGGCACTGAAGCTTTCTTT. Its protein is CASSLLGQGGTEAFF.

The chain recombines TRBV20-1 with TRBJ2-5; the D is unclear. This CDR3 has 11 amino acids. V lost 0 bases and J lost 7, with 6 bases in between. Germline V lookup: CDR1 DFQATT, CDR2 SNEGSKA (reference sequence). The DNA for the CDR3 is TGCAGTGCTAGAGATCTTTGGACCCAGTACTTC. Its translation is CSARDLWTQYF.

This chain joins TRBV29-1 and TRBJ1-2; D gene unclear. There are 10 residues in the CDR3. Deletions cut 6 bases from V and 7 bases from J, with 9 bases between. From germline, CDR1 is SQVTM and CDR2 ANQGSEA. The DNA of the CDR3 is TGCAGCGTGCTGGGGAGTGGCTACACCTTC. It translates to CSVLGSGYTF.

This chain links TRBV9 with TRBJ2-5; D uncertain. The CDR3 has 12 amino acids. CDR1 is SGDLS and CDR2 is YYNGEE in the germline V gene. V lost 3 bases and J lost 5, with 8 bases in between. The CDR3 protein is CASSDVGETQYF. As DNA, the CDR3 is TGTGCCAGCAGCGACGTAGGGGAGACCCAGTACTTC.

The J gene is TRBJ2-3, the V gene TRBV12-3 or TRBV12-4; 8 bases map to TRBD2. The CDR3 runs 14 residues. The junction had 7 bases not matched to a gene; V was cut back by 8 bases and J by 3 bases. The CDR3 nucleotides are TGTGCCAGCGGAGCGGGAGTTTTGACAGATACGCAGTATTTT. This codes for CASGAGVLTDTQYF.

This chain joins TRBV30 and TRBJ2-7; D perhaps matches TRBD2 (5 bases). The CDR3 runs 13 residues. CDR1 is GTSNPN, CDR2 SVGIG, per germline (reference sequence). V was cut by 2 bases and J by 3 bases, with 11 bases left in between. For the CDR3, the DNA is TGTGCCTGGAGTACTGGGAGCGTCTACGAGCAGTACTTC. Translated: CAWSTGSVYEQYF. The full variable domain, its missing parts supplied by reference TRBV30 and TRBJ2-7, is SQTIHQWPATLVQPVGSPLSLECTVEGTSNPNLYWYRQAAGRGLQLLFYSVGIGQISSEVPQNLSASRPQDRQFILSSKKLLLSDSGFYLCAWSTGSVYEQYFGPGTRLTVT.